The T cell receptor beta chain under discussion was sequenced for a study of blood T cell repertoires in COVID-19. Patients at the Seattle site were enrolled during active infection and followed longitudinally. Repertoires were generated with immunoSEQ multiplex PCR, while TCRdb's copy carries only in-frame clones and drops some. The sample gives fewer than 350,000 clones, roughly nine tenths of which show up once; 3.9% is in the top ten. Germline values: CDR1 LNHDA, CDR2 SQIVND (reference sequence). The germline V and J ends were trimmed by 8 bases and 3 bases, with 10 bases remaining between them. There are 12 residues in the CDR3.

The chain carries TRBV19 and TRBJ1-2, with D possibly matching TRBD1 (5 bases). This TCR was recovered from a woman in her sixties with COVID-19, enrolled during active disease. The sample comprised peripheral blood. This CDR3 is CASSQGYYGYTF. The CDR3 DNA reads TGTGCCAGTTCCCAGGGCTACTATGGCTACACCTTC. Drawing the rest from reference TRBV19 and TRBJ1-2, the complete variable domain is DGGITQSPKYLFRKEGQNVTLSCEQNLNHDAMYWYRQDPGQGLRLIYYSQIVNDFQKGDIAEGYSVSREKKESFPLTVTSAQKNPTAFYLCASSQGYYGYTFGSGTRLTVV.